This T cell receptor beta chain comes out of a study of human T cells and chemical hapten exposure. Study details: Per-sample TCR yields varied mainly from small pooled library volume differences.

Individual cDNA molecules in this library carried unique molecular identifiers. Using its own MiXCR run on the RACE reads, TCRdb lists one record per CDR3 protein. The table has 130,000 or so distinct CDR3 sequences, about 9.4% seen once; the top ten hold 1.5% to 2%. As for time point: healthy volunteer bleed at 2 weeks. It was from unfractionated whole blood that total RNA was extracted. The CDR3 totals 14 residues. V lost 1 base, J lost 7 bases, and 14 bases lay in between. Germline loops: CDR1 MGHRA, CDR2 YSYEKL. This clonotype was recorded many times. Sequenced material: whole blood. The sequence was obtained from a male donor in good health. Some clones in this sample may be carry-over from other donors' samples. The chain combines TRBV4-1 with TRBJ2-7, with no clear D. For the CDR3, the DNA is TGCGCCAGCAGCCAAGTTTTGGACGGATCGGAGCAGTACTTC. This gives the protein CASSQVLDGSEQYF.